The clone carrying this T cell receptor beta chain was detected a few times. This sample was included in a study of neurological immune-mediated disorders. Germline CDR1 reads SGHRS; CDR2 reads YFSETQ. The length of the CDR3 is 17 residues. V lost 4 bases and J lost 2; bases outside the gene matches: 5. TCRdb independently ran MiXCR on the 5' RACE reads; one entry per CDR3 protein. The table lists over 65,000 distinct CDR3 sequences, around 9.9% of them singletons. The gene calls are TRBV5-1 and TRBJ2-3; 15 bases are shared with TRBD2. Material: PBMCs. The receptor was isolated from a man aged 50 to 59 in good health. The CDR3 reads CASSRGTSGRNTDTQYF. The CDR3 DNA reads as TGCGCCAGCAGCCGCGGGACTAGCGGGAGGAACACAGATACGCAGTATTTT.